The source of this T cell receptor beta chain is a study of HIV-infected patients and healthy controls. J lost 0 bases, V lost 4 bases, and 12 bases had no gene match. Germline V gives CDR1 SQVTM, CDR2 ANQGSEA. CDR3 length: 17 residues. In this sample, this clonotype turned up many times. TCRdb fed the 5' RACE reads into MiXCR, producing one record per CDR3 protein. The sample has some 19,000 distinct CDR3 sequences, about 17% seen once. The specimen sequenced was CD8+ T cells from blood. This clonotype was sampled from a human donor in good health. This sequence joins TRBV29-1 and TRBJ1-1; 9 nucleotides align to TRBD1. CDR3 loop: CSVVSAGQGWVNTEAFF. The CDR3 bases are TGCAGCGTTGTTTCGGCTGGACAGGGGTGGGTGAACACTGAAGCTTTCTTT.